This section outlines one TCR beta chain sequence together with its context. The record originates from a study of beta chain features in type 1 diabetes. Reverse transcribing all isolated RNA meant expressed TCRB transcripts were sequenced. Clones were read by immunoSEQ multiplex PCR, and TCRdb kept only the in-frame ones, dropping some. This sample has 120,000 to 150,000 clones, with about 44% found just once. Between the trimmed V and J ends, which lost 2 bases and 0 bases, there was a span of 14 bases. Germline-derived CDR1 and CDR2 are MDHEN and SYDVKM. There are 17 residues in the CDR3. The sequence was obtained from a man aged 18-30 years in good health. This chain connects TRBV28 to TRBJ1-3; no clear D gene. The sample consisted of Tregs from blood. Here the CDR3 reads CASSLVMTGSSGNTIYF. CDR3 nucleotide sequence: TGTGCCAGCAGTTTAGTAATGACGGGGAGCTCTGGAAACACCATATATTTT.